These 9 T cell receptor beta chains came from one sample sequenced in a study of cytomegalovirus exposure and HLA in healthy donors. The primer mix had 60 Vbeta and 13 Jbeta primers. Sequenced by immunoSEQ multiplex PCR; TCRdb stores in-frame clones only, minus some. Counted here are roughly 230,000 clones, about 93% occurring once; the ten biggest clones make up roughly 1.5%. Sequencing was performed on PBMCs. The receptor source for this set is a girl aged 2-10 years in good health and CMV-seronegative.

The chain couples TRBV18 to TRBJ1-2, with TRBD1 as a possible D gene (5 bases). CDR1 KGHSH and CDR2 LQKENI come from the germline V gene. This CDR3 contains 15 residues. V was clipped by 6 bases and J by 8 bases, with 22 bases between them. CDR3 coding DNA: TGTGCCAGCTCGAGTCTCTCGACAGCCGGTGAAGGCTACACCTTC. Its protein product is CASSSLSTAGEGYTF. Full variable domain (remainder filled in from reference TRBV18 and TRBJ1-2): NAGVMQNPRHLVRRRGQEARLRCSPMKGHSHVYWYRQLPEEGLKFMVYLQKENIIDESGMPKERFSAEFPKEGPSILRIQQVVRGDSAAYFCASSSLSTAGEGYTFGSGTRLTVV.

The chain is built from TRBV27 and TRBJ1-2; 10 bases match TRBD1. Looked up from germline, CDR1 is MNHEY and CDR2 is SMNVEV (reference sequence). The V gene end was trimmed by 0 bases and the J gene end by 7 bases; junction bases not matched to a gene: 5. This CDR3 has 15 residues. CDR3 protein: CASSLSLGTGVGYTF. For the CDR3, the DNA is TGTGCCAGCAGTTTATCTCTCGGGACAGGGGTTGGCTACACCTTC.

The chain has TRBV11-2 and TRBJ1-4; tentatively, D is TRBD1 (6 bases). CDR1 SGHAT and CDR2 FQNNGV come from the germline V gene. V was cut by 2 bases and J by 6 bases, with 13 bases left in between. CDR3 size: 15 residues. The CDR3 is CASSLLGGYYEKLFF. Written as DNA, the CDR3 is TGTGCCAGCAGCTTATTAGGGGGTTATTATGAAAAACTGTTTTTT.

The gene calls are TRBV29-1 and TRBJ1-4; D not certain. The CDR3 loop spans 13 amino acids. The V end lost 5 bases, the J end lost 7 bases, and 14 bases lay between the germline ends. Germline V CDR1 and CDR2: SQVTM, ANQGSEA. The DNA of the CDR3 is TGCAGCGTTCGTAGGCAGGTCCGTGAAAAACTGTTTTTT. It translates to CSVRRQVREKLFF.

This CDR3 is CASSPSPSSGRGGTDTQYF. In nucleotides, the CDR3 is TGTGCCAGCAGCCCCAGTCCCTCTAGCGGGAGAGGAGGCACAGATACGCAGTATTTT. The rearrangement links TRBV5-6 to TRBJ2-3, with 10 bases fitting TRBD2. Trimming removed 4 bases from V and 1 base from J; junction bases left unmatched: 15. The germline V gene encodes CDR1 SGHDT and CDR2 YYEEEE. The CDR3 runs to 19 residues.

V gene TRBV29-1 combines with J gene TRBJ1-2, with TRBD1 identical over 9 bases. The CDR3 consists of 15 residues. V gave up 4 bases and J gave up 0 bases; unmatched junction bases: 6. Germline V CDR1 and CDR2: SQVTM, ANQGSEA. The CDR3 protein is CSVGDGTGTNYGYTF. The CDR3 region has the DNA TGCAGCGTTGGGGACGGGACAGGGACTAACTATGGCTACACCTTC.

The chain employs TRBV6-1 and TRBJ2-1, with 8 bases identical to TRBD1. CDR3 length: 14 residues. Germline values: CDR1 MNHNS, CDR2 SASEGT. V was pared by 4 bases and J by 8 bases, with 7 bases of the junction left unmatched. CDR3 DNA sequence: TGTGCCAGCAGTGTAACAGGGGGGATGGATGAGCAGTTCTTC. Translation: CASSVTGGMDEQFF.

The rearrangement uses TRBV7-2 and TRBJ1-1, with D tentatively TRBD1 (5 bases). Germline values: CDR1 SGHTA, CDR2 FQGNSA. Trimming shortened V by 5 bases and J by 2 bases, and 15 bases separated the two germline ends. There are 15 residues in the CDR3. In DNA, the CDR3 is TGTGCCAGCAGCGGGGGGGGTACAGTTAACACTGAAGCTTTCTTT. This encodes CASSGGGTVNTEAFF.

The gene calls are TRBV19 and TRBJ1-5; D is undetermined. Germline CDR1 reads LNHDA; CDR2 reads SQIVND (reference sequence). Trimming removed 1 base from V and 1 base from J, with 5 bases in between. The CDR3 has 14 amino acids. The CDR3 coding sequence is TGTGCCAGTAGTATAGTGGGCAGCAATCAGCCCCAGCATTTT. It codes for CASSIVGSNQPQHF.